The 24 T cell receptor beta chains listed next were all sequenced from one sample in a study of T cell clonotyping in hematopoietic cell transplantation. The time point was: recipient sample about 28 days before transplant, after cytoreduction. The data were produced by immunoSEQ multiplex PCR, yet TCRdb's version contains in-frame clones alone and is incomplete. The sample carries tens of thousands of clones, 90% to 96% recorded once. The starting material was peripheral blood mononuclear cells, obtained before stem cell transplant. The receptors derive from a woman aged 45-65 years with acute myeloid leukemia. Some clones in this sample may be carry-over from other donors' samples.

Written as DNA, the CDR3 is TGTGCCAGTAGTACCCCTCGGACAGGGGGTGGTATCGACTATGGCTACACCTTC. It specifies CASSTPRTGGGIDYGYTF. V is TRBV19 and J is TRBJ1-2; 10 bases are a match to TRBD1. J gave up 3 bases and V 4 bases, and 14 bases lay outside the gene matches. The CDR3 consists of 18 residues. Germline lookup yields CDR1 LNHDA and CDR2 SQIVND (reference sequence).

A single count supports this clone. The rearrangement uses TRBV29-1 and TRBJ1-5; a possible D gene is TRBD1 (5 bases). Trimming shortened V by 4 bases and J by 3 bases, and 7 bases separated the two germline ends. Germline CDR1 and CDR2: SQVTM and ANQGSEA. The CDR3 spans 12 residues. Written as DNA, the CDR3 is TGCAGCGTTGGACAGCCCAATCAGCCCCAGCATTTT. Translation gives CSVGQPNQPQHF. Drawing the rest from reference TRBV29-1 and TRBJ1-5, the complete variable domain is SAVISQKPSRDICQRGTSLTIQCQVDSQVTMMFWYRQQPGQSLTLIATANQGSEATYESGFVIDKFPISRPNLTFSTLTVSNMSPEDSSIYLCSVGQPNQPQHFGDGTRLSIL.

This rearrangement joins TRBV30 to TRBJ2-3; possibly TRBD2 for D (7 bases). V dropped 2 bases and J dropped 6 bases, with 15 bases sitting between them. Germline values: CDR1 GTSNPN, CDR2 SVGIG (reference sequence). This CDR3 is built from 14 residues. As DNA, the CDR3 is TGTGCCTGGAGTAGCAGAGGGGGGGTGGATACGCAGTATTTT. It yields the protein CAWSSRGGVDTQYF.

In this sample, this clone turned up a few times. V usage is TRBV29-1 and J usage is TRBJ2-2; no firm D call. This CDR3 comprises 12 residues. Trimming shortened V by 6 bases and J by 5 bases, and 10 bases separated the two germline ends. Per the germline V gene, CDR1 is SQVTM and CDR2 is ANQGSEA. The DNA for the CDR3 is TGCAGCGTGCCCCTATTAACCGGGGAGCTGTTTTTT. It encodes CSVPLLTGELFF.

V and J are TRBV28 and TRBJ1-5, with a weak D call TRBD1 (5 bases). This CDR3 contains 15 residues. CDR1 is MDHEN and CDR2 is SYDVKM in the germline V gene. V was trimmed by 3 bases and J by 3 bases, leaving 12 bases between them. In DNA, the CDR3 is TGTGCCAGCAGTTTTTCGAGGGGCGTCAATCAGCCCCAGCATTTT. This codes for CASSFSRGVNQPQHF.

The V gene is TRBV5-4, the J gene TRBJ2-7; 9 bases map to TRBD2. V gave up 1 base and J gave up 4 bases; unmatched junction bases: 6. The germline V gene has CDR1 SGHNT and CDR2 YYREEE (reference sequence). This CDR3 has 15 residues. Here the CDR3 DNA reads TGTGCCAGCAGCTTGCTCCTTAGCGGGAGTTACGAGCAGTACTTC. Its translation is CASSLLLSGSYEQYF.

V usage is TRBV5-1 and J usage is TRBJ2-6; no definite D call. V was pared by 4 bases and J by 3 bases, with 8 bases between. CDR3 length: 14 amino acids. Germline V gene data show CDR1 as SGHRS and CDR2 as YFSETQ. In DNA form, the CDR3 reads TGCGCCAGCAGCCCCGTCGTTGGGGCCAACGTCCTGACTTTC. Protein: CASSPVVGANVLTF.

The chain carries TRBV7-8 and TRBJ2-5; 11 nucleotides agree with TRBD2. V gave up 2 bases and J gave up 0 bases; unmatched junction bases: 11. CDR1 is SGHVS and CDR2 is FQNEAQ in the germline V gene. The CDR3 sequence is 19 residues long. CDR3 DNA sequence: TGTGCCAGCAGCTTAACCGCCGACTATAGCGGGGGGGACCAAGAGACCCAGTACTTC. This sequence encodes CASSLTADYSGGDQETQYF.

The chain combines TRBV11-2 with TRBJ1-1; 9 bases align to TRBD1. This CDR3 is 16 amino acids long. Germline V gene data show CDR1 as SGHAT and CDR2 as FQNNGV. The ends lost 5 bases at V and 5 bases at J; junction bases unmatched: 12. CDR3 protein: CASSLLRRDRETEAFF. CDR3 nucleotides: TGTGCCAGCAGCCTCCTAAGACGGGACAGGGAGACTGAAGCTTTCTTT.

For the CDR3, the DNA is TGTGCCAGTAGTATACAGGGGCTCGCCGGGGAGCTGTTTTTT. It encodes CASSIQGLAGELFF. V and J are TRBV19 and TRBJ2-2; TRBD1 is a possible D gene (6 bases). The V end was cut by 2 bases, the J end by 6 bases, with 10 bases between. CDR3 length equals 14 residues. The germline CDR1 and CDR2 sequences are LNHDA and SQIVND (reference sequence).

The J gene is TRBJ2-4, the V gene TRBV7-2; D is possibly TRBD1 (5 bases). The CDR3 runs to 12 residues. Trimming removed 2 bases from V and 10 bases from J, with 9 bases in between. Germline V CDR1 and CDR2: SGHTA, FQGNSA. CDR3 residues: CASSLNRLIQYF. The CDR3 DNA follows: TGTGCCAGCAGCTTAAACAGGCTGATTCAGTACTTC.

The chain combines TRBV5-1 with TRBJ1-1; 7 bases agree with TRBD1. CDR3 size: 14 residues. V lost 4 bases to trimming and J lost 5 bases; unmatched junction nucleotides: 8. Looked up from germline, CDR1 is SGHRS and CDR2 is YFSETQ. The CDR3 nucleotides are TGCGCCAGCAGCGTCACAGGGGTTAGGACTGAAGCTTTCTTT. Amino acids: CASSVTGVRTEAFF. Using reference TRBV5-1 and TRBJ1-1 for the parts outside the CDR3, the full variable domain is KAGVTQTPRYLIKTRGQQVTLSCSPISGHRSVSWYQQTPGQGLQFLFEYFSETQRNKGNFPGRFSGRQFSNSRSEMNVSTLELGDSALYLCASSVTGVRTEAFFGQGTRLTVV.

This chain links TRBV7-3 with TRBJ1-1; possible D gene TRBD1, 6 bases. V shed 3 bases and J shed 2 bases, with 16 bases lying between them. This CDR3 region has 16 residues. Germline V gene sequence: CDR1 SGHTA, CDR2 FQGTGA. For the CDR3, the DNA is TGTGCCAGCAGCTTCACCCGGGGGCAGGGTAACACTGAAGCTTTCTTT. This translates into CASSFTRGQGNTEAFF. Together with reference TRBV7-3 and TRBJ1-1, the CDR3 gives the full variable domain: GAGVSQTPSNKVTEKGKYVELRCDPISGHTALYWYRQSLGQGPEFLIYFQGTGAADDSGLPNDRFFAVRPEGSVSTLKIQRTERGDSAVYLCASSFTRGQGNTEAFFGQGTRLTVV.

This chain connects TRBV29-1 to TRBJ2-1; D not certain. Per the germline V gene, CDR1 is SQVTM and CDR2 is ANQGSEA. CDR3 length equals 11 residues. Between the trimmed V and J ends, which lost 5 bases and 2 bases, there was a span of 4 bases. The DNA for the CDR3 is TGCAGCGTTTGGGCCTACAATGAGCAGTTCTTC. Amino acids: CSVWAYNEQFF.

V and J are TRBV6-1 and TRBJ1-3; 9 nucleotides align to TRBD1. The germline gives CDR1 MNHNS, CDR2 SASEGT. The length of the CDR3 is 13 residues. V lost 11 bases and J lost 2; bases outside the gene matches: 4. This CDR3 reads CAGGQGPGNTIYF. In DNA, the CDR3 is TGTGCCGGGGGACAGGGACCTGGAAACACCATATATTTT.

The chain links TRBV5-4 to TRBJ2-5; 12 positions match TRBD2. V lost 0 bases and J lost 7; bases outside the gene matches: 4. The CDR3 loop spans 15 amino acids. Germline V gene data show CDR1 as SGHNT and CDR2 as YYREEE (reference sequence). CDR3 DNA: TGTGCCAGCAGCTTGGCTAGCGGGGGGGCGGGGACCCAGTACTTC. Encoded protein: CASSLASGGAGTQYF.

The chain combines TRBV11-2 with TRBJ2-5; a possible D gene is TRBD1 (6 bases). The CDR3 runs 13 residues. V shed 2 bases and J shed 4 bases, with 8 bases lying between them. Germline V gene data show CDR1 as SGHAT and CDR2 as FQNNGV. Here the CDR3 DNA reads TGTGCCAGCAGCTTAATGGGGGCAGAGACCCAGTACTTC. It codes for CASSLMGAETQYF.

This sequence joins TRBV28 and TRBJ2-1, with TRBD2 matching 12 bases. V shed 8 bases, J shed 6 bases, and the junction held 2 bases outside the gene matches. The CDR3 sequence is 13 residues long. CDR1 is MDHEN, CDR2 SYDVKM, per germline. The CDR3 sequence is CASRTSGINEQFF. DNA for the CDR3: TGTGCCAGCCGGACTAGCGGGATCAATGAGCAGTTCTTC.

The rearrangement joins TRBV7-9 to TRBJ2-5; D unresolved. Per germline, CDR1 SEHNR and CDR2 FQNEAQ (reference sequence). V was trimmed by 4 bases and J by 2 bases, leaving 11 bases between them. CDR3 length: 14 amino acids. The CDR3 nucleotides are TGTGCCAGCAGCTCCCCGTATAGGCAAGAGACCCAGTACTTC. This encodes CASSSPYRQETQYF.

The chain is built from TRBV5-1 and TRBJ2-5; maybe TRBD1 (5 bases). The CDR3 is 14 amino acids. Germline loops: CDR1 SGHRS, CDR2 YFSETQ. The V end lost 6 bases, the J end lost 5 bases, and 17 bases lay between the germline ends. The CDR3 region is CASKYAGSGETQYF. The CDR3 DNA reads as TGCGCCAGCAAATATGCAGGGTCAGGGGAGACCCAGTACTTC. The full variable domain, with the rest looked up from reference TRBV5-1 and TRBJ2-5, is KAGVTQTPRYLIKTRGQQVTLSCSPISGHRSVSWYQQTPGQGLQFLFEYFSETQRNKGNFPGRFSGRQFSNSRSEMNVSTLELGDSALYLCASKYAGSGETQYFGPGTRLLVL.

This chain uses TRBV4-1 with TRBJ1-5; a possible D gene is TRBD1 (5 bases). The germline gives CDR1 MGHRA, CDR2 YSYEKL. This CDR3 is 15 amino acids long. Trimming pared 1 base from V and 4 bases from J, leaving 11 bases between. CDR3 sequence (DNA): TGCGCCAGCAGCCAAGGTCGCGGGGGGAATCAGCCCCAGCATTTT. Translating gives CASSQGRGGNQPQHF.

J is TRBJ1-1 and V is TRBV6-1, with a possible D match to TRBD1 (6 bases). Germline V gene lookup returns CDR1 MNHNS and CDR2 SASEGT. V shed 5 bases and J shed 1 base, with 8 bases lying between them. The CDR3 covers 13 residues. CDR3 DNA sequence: TGTGCCAGCAGTACCAGGGGGAACACTGAAGCTTTCTTT. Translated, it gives CASSTRGNTEAFF.

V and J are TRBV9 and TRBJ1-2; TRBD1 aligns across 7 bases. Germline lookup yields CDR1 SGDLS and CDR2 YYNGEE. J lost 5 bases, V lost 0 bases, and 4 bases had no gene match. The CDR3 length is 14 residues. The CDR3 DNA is TGTGCCAGCAGCGTAGACAGGGGAACTTATGGCTACACCTTC. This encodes CASSVDRGTYGYTF.

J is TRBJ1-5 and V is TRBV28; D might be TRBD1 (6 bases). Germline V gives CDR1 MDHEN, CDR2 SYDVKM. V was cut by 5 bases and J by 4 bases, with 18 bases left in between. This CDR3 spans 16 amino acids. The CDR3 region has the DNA TGTGCCAGCAGTCCCGGACCGGACAGTCGTAATCAGCCCCAGCATTTT. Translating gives CASSPGPDSRNQPQHF.